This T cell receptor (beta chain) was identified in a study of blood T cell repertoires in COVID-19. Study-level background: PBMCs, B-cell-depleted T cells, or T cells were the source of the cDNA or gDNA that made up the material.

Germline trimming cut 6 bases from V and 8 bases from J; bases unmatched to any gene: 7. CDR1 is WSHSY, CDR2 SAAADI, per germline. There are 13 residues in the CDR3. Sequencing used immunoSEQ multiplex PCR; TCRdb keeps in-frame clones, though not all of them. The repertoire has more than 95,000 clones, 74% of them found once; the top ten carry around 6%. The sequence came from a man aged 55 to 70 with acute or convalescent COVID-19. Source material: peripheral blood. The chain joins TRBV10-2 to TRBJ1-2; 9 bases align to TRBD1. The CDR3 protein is CASRRDRDRGYTF. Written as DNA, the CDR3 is TGCGCCAGCAGAAGGGACAGGGATAGAGGCTACACCTTC.